The 15 T cell receptor beta chains below come from one sample, sequenced in a study of shared clonotypes between healthy human individuals. Data came from immunoSEQ multiplex PCR; TCRdb stores just in-frame clones and leaves some out. This sample has about 2.4 million clones, with 80% to 95% found just once. The sample taken for sequencing was naive CD4+ T cells from PBMCs. The subset was: CD45RA+ positively selected. These receptors all come from a man between 18 and 35 years old in good health. Some clones in this sample may be carry-over from other donors' samples.

This rearrangement joins TRBV28 to TRBJ2-7; TRBD1 matches at 10 bases. The CDR3 extends over 15 amino acids. V shed 1 base and J 3 bases; nucleotides not matched to a gene: 3. The V gene's germline CDR1 is MDHEN and CDR2 SYDVKM. The CDR3 bases are TGTGCCAGCAGTTTATCCGGGGACAGGGGCTACGAGCAGTACTTC. Translated: CASSLSGDRGYEQYF.

The chain is built from TRBV19 and TRBJ2-3; D gene unclear. Germline CDR1 and CDR2: LNHDA and SQIVND (reference sequence). V was clipped by 5 bases and J by 3 bases, with 12 bases between them. The CDR3 is 14 amino acids. CDR3 DNA sequence: TGTGCCAGTAGTCTCTCCGGGTCGACAGATACGCAGTATTTT. It is translated as CASSLSGSTDTQYF.

The gene calls are TRBV25-1 and TRBJ2-3, with 8 bases fitting TRBD2. CDR3 size: 15 residues. The germline CDR1 and CDR2 sequences are MGHDK and SYGVNS. V lost 6 bases to trimming and J lost 7 bases; unmatched junction nucleotides: 12. CDR3 protein: CASRVSGSGGNTQYF. CDR3 DNA: TGTGCCAGCAGAGTGAGCGGGAGTGGGGGGAATACGCAGTATTTT.

This clone was counted once. The chain recombines TRBV9 with TRBJ2-2, with TRBD2 identical over 14 bases. V gave up 3 bases and J gave up 3 bases; unmatched junction bases: 10. This CDR3 is built from 19 residues. The germline V gene encodes CDR1 SGDLS and CDR2 YYNGEE. The CDR3 DNA follows: TGTGCCAGCAGCGAGGGACTAGCGGGAGTGAAGAGGTACACCGGGGAGCTGTTTTTT. This codes for CASSEGLAGVKRYTGELFF.

V usage is TRBV27 and J usage is TRBJ2-1; D remains unclear. The V gene lost 4 bases and the J gene lost 4 bases, with 11 bases spanning the gap. CDR3 size: 14 residues. Germline values: CDR1 MNHEY, CDR2 SMNVEV (reference sequence). The CDR3, as DNA: TGTGCCAGCAGTTACACCACTCCATACAATGAGCAGTTCTTC. Amino acids: CASSYTTPYNEQFF.

A note on this clone: The same CDR3 also results from other DNA sequences found in this sample. The CDR3 DNA reads as TGTGCCAGCAGCTTACGAGGTTCTGGAAACACCATATATTTT. Amino acid sequence: CASSLRGSGNTIYF. The V and J genes are TRBV7-9 and TRBJ1-3, with D unclear. Germline V gene data show CDR1 as SEHNR and CDR2 as FQNEAQ (reference sequence). V shed 2 bases and J shed 1 base, with 6 bases lying between them. This CDR3 is built from 14 residues. Supplemented by reference TRBV7-9 and TRBJ1-3, the full variable domain reads DTGVSQNPRHKITKRGQNVTFRCDPISEHNRLYWYRQTLGQGPEFLTYFQNEAQLEKSRLLSDRFSAERPKGSFSTLEIQRTEQGDSAMYLCASSLRGSGNTIYFGEGSWLTVV.

As to this clone: Other DNA sequences in the same sample also yield this CDR3. The rearrangement joins TRBV2 to TRBJ2-3, with D perhaps matching TRBD1 (6 bases). Deletions cut 5 bases from V and 0 bases from J, with 9 bases between. This CDR3 comprises 14 residues. Germline CDR1 and CDR2: SNHLY and FYNNEI. The CDR3 here is CASSRTASTDTQYF. In DNA form, the CDR3 reads TGTGCCAGCAGTCGGACAGCTAGCACAGATACGCAGTATTTT.

This chain links TRBV7-6 with TRBJ2-7; D possibly uses TRBD1 or TRBD2 (6 bases each). Germline V gene lookup returns CDR1 SGHVS and CDR2 FNYEAQ. The CDR3 runs to 14 residues. V was clipped by 4 bases and J by 6 bases, with 16 bases between them. The CDR3, as DNA: TGTGCCAGCAGCTCCAATCCCCCGGGGGCCGAGCAGTACTTC. It codes for CASSSNPPGAEQYF.

This clone has just a few counts. The rearrangement links TRBV28 to TRBJ1-2; D gene uncertain. CDR3 length: 11 residues. CDR1 and CDR2 (germline): MDHEN, SYDVKM. V lost 5 bases, J lost 7 bases, and 8 bases lay in between. CDR3 in DNA: TGTGCCAGCAGTGACTCGGGTGGCTACACCTTC. The encoded protein is CASSDSGGYTF.

This chain uses TRBV6-5 with TRBJ2-1; no firm D call. V was shortened by 5 bases and J by 8 bases, with 13 bases between the two germline ends. Germline V lookup: CDR1 MNHEY, CDR2 SVGAGI. The CDR3 consists of 13 residues. This CDR3 reads CASSMGAYDEQFF. The CDR3 nucleotides are TGTGCCAGCAGTATGGGCGCTTACGATGAGCAGTTCTTC.

The V and J genes are TRBV14 and TRBJ1-1; maybe TRBD1 (6 bases). This CDR3 has 14 residues. Germline V gives CDR1 SGHDN, CDR2 FVKESK. V lost 4 bases and J lost 1, with 10 bases in between. The CDR3 bases are TGTGCCAGCAGCCTCGACAGGAGGAACACTGAAGCTTTCTTT. This translates into CASSLDRRNTEAFF.

The rearrangement joins TRBV10-1 to TRBJ2-6; the D is unclear. CDR1 is WNHNN and CDR2 is SYGVQD in the germline V gene (reference sequence). This CDR3 is built from 16 residues. Between the trimmed V and J ends, which lost 0 bases and 2 bases, there was a span of 8 bases. Written as DNA, the CDR3 is TGCGCCAGCAGTGAGTCTGGTGGACCTGGGGCCAACGTCCTGACTTTC. Translating gives CASSESGGPGANVLTF.

V and J are TRBV5-1 and TRBJ1-4; TRBD1 might be the D (6 bases). Germline assignment: CDR1 SGHRS and CDR2 YFSETQ. Trimming removed 6 bases at V and 7 bases at J, with 19 bases between. The CDR3 is 15 amino acids. CDR3 protein: CASTPTTGGGEKLFF. CDR3 coding DNA: TGCGCCAGCACACCTACGACAGGCGGTGGTGAAAAACTGTTTTTT.

This rearrangement joins TRBV4-1 to TRBJ1-4; D not resolved. The ends were cut back, 3 bases at V and 3 bases at J, with 8 bases in the middle. Germline CDR1 reads MGHRA; CDR2 reads YSYEKL. The CDR3 runs to 14 residues. The DNA for the CDR3 is TGCGCCAGCAGCCACATAGGTCCTAATGAAAAACTGTTTTTT. As protein: CASSHIGPNEKLFF.

The chain is built from TRBV4-2 and TRBJ2-7, with D possibly being TRBD1 or TRBD2 (5 bases each). The CDR3 contains 16 residues. Between the trimmed V and J ends, which lost 3 bases and 1 base, there was a span of 16 bases. CDR1 is LGHNA and CDR2 is YNFKEQ in the germline V gene. The DNA for the CDR3 is TGTGCCAGCAGCCATGGGGCGGGCGGAAAATCCTACGAGCAGTACTTC. Translation gives CASSHGAGGKSYEQYF.